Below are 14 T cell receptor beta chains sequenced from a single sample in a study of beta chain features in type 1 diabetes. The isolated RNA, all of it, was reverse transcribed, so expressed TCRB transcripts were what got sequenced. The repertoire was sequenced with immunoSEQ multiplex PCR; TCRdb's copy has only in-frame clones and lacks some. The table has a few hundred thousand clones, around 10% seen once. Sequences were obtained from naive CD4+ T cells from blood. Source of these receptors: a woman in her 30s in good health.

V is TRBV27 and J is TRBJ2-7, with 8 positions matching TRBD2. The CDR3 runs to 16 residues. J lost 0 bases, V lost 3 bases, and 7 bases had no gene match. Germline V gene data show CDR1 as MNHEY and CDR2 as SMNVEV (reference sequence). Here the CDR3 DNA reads TGTGCCAGCAGTTTTCTTGCTAGCGGGCACTCCTACGAGCAGTACTTC. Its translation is CASSFLASGHSYEQYF.

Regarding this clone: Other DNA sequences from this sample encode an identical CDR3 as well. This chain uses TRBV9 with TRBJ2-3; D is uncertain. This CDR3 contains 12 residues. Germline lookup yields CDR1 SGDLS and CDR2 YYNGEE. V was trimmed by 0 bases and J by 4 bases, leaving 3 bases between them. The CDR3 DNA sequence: TGTGCCAGCAGCGTAGCCGCAGATACGCAGTATTTT. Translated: CASSVAADTQYF.

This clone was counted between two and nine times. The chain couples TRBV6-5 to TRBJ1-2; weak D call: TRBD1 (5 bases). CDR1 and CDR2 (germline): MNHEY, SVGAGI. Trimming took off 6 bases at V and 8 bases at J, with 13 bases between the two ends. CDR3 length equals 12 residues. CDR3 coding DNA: TGTGCCAGCAGGACAGAGTTTGGAGGCTACACCTTC. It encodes CASRTEFGGYTF.

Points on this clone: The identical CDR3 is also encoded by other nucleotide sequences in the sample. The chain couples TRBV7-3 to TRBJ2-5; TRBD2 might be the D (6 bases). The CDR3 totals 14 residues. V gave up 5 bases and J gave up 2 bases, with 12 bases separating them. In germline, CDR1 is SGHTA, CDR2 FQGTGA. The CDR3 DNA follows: TGTGCCAGCAGCCTGGGTGGGACTCAAGAGACCCAGTACTTC. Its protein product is CASSLGGTQETQYF.

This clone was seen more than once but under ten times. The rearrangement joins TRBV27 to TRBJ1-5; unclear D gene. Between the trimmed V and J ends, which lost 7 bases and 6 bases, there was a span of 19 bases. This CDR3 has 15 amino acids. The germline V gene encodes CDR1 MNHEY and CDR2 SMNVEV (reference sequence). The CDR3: CASIPHWGDRQPQHF. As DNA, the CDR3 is TGTGCCAGCATTCCCCATTGGGGAGACCGTCAGCCCCAGCATTTT.

CDR3 DNA: TGTGCCAGCAGTCTTACCGGGACAGGGGCGGGGGAGCAGTACTTC. Encoded protein: CASSLTGTGAGEQYF. The chain is built from TRBV27 and TRBJ2-7, with 10 bases that match TRBD1. The CDR3 contains 15 residues. Germline V CDR1 and CDR2: MNHEY, SMNVEV (reference sequence). Trimming cost V 5 bases and J 7 bases; bases outside gene matches: 11.

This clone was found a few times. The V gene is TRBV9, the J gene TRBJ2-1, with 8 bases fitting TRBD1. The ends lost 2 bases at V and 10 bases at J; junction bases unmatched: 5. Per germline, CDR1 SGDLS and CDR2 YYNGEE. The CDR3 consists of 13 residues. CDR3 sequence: CASSVQGAGEQFF. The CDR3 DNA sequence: TGTGCCAGCAGCGTTCAGGGGGCGGGGGAGCAGTTCTTC.

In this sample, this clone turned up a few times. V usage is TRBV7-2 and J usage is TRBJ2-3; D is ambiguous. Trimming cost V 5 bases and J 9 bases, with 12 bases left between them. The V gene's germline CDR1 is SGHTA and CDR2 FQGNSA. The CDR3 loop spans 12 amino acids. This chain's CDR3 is CASSRAGDTQYF. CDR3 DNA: TGTGCCAGCAGCCGAGCCGGAGACACGCAGTATTTT.

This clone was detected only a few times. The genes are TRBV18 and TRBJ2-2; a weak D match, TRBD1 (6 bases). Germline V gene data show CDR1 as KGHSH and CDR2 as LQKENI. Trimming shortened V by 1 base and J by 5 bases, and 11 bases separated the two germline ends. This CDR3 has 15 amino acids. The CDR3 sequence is CASSPQQGRTGELFF. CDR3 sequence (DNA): TGTGCCAGCTCACCACAACAGGGAAGAACCGGGGAGCTGTTTTTT. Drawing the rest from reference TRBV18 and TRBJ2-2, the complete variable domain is NAGVMQNPRHLVRRRGQEARLRCSPMKGHSHVYWYRQLPEEGLKFMVYLQKENIIDESGMPKERFSAEFPKEGPSILRIQQVVRGDSAAYFCASSPQQGRTGELFFGEGSRLTVL.

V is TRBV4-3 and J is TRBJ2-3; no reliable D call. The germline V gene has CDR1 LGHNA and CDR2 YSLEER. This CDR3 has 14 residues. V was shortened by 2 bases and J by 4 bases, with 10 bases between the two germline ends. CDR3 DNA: TGCGCCAGCAGCCAATCTATAACGGCAGATACGCAGTATTTT. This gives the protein CASSQSITADTQYF.

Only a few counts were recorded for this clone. This CDR3 is CAWRPSVNTEAFF. The CDR3 coding sequence is TGTGCCTGGAGACCTAGTGTGAACACTGAAGCTTTCTTT. The gene calls are TRBV30 and TRBJ1-1; D ambiguous. From germline, CDR1 is GTSNPN and CDR2 SVGIG (reference sequence). CDR3 length equals 13 residues. V lost 3 bases to trimming and J lost 0 bases, with 8 bases between them.

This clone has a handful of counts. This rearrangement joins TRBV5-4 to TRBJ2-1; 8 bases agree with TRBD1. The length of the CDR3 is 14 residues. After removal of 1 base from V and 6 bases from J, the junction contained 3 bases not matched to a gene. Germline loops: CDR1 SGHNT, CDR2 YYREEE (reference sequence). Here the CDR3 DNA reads TGTGCCAGCAGCTTGCCAGGGGGCTCCAATGAGCAGTTCTTC. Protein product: CASSLPGGSNEQFF.

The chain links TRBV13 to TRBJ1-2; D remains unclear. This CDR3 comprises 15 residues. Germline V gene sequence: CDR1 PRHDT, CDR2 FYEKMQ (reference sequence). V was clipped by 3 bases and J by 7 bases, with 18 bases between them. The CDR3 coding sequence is TGTGCCAGCAGCTTGAGCGGCCCTACCCCCCTTGGCTACACCTTC. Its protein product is CASSLSGPTPLGYTF.

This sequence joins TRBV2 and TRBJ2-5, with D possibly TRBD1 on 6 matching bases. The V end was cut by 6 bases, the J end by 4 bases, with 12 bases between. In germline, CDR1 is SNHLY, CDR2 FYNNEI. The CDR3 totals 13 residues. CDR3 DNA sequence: TGTGCCAGCAGCCGGACAGTCACAGAGACCCAGTACTTC. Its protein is CASSRTVTETQYF.